This T cell receptor (beta chain) was captured by sequencing in a study of shared clonotypes between healthy human individuals (dated by TCRdb to about 2020). Broadly, across the study: The cohort comprised two women and three men aged 18 to 49 years. To estimate repertoire size and how much clonotypes are shared between individuals, the study performed deep sequencing of blood TCR repertoires from a handful of healthy adults. For each donor, CD4 naive and CD4 memory were each given three plates, CD8 naive was given two plates, and CD8 memory was given one plate. Between about 0.9 and 8.9 billion PBMCs per donor were obtained by leukapheresis. Different laboratories and diverse techniques were used to prepare libraries and sequence TCR repertoires, to increase sequencing depth and limit assay-specific biases.

Turning to this clone: This clone's antigen is unknown. No much larger clonotype is one base removed from it; base qualities were not supplied.

Paper-wide results and their limitations: When several donors were compared, the shared fraction of clonotypes was 5% to 6.5% for naive CD4, roughly 3.3% for naive CD8, roughly 2.3% for memory CD4, and under 0.5% for memory CD8. Rarefaction of sorted-subset datasets indicated incomplete sequencing despite the large sequencing depth. Based on pairwise subsampling, the degree of clonotype sharing among donors was expected to be affected by sequencing depth. Sampling was restricted to blood, and TCR repertoires in tissue are likely to differ from TCR repertoires in blood. Larger estimated clonotype richness was generally found for naive subsets than for memory subsets. Compared with non-shared clonotypes, the clonotypes found in all four sorted-subset donors had higher generation probabilities. The genetic and exposure-history diversity represented was limited by the small number of donors.

Using the deep immunoSEQ assay, TCR CDR3 regions were amplified from genomic DNA by multiplex PCR. Extracted genomic DNA from each cell subset was distributed evenly across all wells of several immunoSEQ 96-well plates, and each plate was treated as a replicate. For sorted subsets, each replicate PCR was loaded with approximately 0.2 ug genomic DNA, equivalent to roughly 30,000 T cell genomes. The purified libraries were quantified using a Qubit 3.0 fluorometer, sized with a Bioanalyzer 2100, and then quantified again using the KAPA Library Quantification kit. Every immunoSEQ 96-well plate was sequenced on a dedicated single-read 150-cycle Illumina NextSeq 550 flow cell. The study's own analysis went as follows. Because the immunoSEQ output included only junctional sequences and no quality scores, the filtering could not be the same as the filtering used for full-length reads. To assign V/J genes and CDR3, sequences were annotated using PyIR, a Python wrapper for IgBLAST v1.9, with IMGT germline references. Reads with weak V/J assignments (E-value above 1e-6), missing CDR3, stop codons, out-of-frame junctions, or ambiguous translated residues were removed. V3J clonotypes were defined as sequences sharing an identical inferred V gene, J gene, and CDR3 amino acid sequence. The percentage overlap between two repertoires was calculated by dividing the number of shared unique clonotypes by the size of the smaller repertoire. Richness of each repertoire was evaluated using RTK rarefaction, the Chao1 estimator, and Recon v2.1 estimates of unobserved clonotypes. Generation probabilities were computed with OLGA for all TCRbeta clonotypes obtained by the gDNA method from several donors. TCRdb re-hosts the immuneACCESS table, in-frame sequences only. Its copies lack some clones; in the studies checked, an unresolved V gene accounts for under half of them, and the cause for the rest is not known. V and J calls and clone size come straight from that table; D and trimming were deduced from the DNA. In all, the sample holds about 690,000 clones, and about nine tenths of those were seen once. The ten largest make up approximately 35% of the sample.

CDR1 and CDR2 are read off the germline V gene (reference sequence) as MNHEY and SMNVEV. Between the V and J ends, shortened by 4 bases and 7 bases respectively, the junction contains 11 bases. The CDR3 spans 13 residues, from the cysteine through the phenylalanine. Left in the record is the CDR3 DNA by itself, 39 bases read in frame from the first base. Donors were healthy HIV-negative adults with no recently reported acute infections or vaccinations. Every donor was a Caucasian adult residing in Nashville, Tennessee, USA. CD8 memory samples were composed of magnetically selected CD45RO+ cells combined with CCR7-negative CD45RA+ effector memory (TemRA) cells. Blood was collected by leukapheresis, and PBMCs were isolated by Ficoll-Histopaque density gradient centrifugation and then cryopreserved in liquid nitrogen vapor phase. Analytical flow cytometry was used to check the purity and quantity of every magnetically sorted T cell population. Each sorted fraction had its genomic DNA isolated and then quantified by UV absorbance on a Nanodrop 2000c.

The sequence is built from TRBV27 and TRBJ1-5; no D gene call is confident. The material sequenced was memory CD8+ T cells from PBMCs. The cell subset or site label for this specimen denotes: CD45RO+ cells pooled with CCR7-negative TemRA cells. The receptor was isolated from a young man in good health. Some clones in this sample may be carry-over from other donors' samples. The CDR3 loop reads CASSSFVRQPQHF. The base sequence is TGTGCCAGCAGTTCCTTCGTAAGGCAGCCCCAGCATTTT.